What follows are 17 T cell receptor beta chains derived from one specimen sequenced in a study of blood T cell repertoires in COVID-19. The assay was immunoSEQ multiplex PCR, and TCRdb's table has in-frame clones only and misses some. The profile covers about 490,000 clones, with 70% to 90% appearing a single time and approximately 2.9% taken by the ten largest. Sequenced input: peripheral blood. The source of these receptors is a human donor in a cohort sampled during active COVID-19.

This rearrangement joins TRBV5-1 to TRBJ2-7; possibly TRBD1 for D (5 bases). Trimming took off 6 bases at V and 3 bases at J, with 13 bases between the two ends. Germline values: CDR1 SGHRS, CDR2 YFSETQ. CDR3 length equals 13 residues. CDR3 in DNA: TGCGCCAGCACAAGGGGAAGTGGCTACGAGCAGTACTTC. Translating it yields CASTRGSGYEQYF.

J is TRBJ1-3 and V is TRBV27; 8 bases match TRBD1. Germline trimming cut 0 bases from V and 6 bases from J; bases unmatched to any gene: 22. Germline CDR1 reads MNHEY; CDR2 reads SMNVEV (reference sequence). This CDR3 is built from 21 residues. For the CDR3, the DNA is TGTGCCAGCAGTTTATCGTCCGGCAGGGGGCAGCTCCCACGGCAGAAAAACACCATATATTTT. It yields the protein CASSLSSGRGQLPRQKNTIYF.

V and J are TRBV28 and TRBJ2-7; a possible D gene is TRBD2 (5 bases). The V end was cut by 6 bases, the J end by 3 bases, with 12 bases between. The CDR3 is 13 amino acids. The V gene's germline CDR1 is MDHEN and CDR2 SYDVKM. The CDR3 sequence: CASSPGENYEQYF. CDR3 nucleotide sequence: TGTGCCAGCAGCCCCGGGGAGAACTACGAGCAGTACTTC.

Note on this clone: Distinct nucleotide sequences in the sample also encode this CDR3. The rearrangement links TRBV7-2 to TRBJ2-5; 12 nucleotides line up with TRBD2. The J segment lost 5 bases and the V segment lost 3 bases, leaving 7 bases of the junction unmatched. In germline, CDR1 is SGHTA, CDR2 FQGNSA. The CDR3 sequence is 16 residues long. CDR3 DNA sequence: TGTGCCAGCAGCTTGGGCCTAGCGGGAGGGGCCGAGACCCAGTACTTC. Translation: CASSLGLAGGAETQYF.

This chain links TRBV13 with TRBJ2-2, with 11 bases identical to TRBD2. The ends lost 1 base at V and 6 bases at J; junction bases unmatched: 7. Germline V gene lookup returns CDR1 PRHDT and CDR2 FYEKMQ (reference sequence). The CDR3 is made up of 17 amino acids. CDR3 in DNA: TGTGCCAGCAGCTTAGTCACTAGCGGGAGTTACGCCGGGGAGCTGTTTTTT. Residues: CASSLVTSGSYAGELFF. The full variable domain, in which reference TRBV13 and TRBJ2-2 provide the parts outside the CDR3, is AAGVIQSPRHLIKEKRETATLKCYPIPRHDTVYWYQQGPGQDPQFLISFYEKMQSDKGSIPDRFSAQQFSDYHSELNMSSLELGDSALYFCASSLVTSGSYAGELFFGEGSRLTVL.

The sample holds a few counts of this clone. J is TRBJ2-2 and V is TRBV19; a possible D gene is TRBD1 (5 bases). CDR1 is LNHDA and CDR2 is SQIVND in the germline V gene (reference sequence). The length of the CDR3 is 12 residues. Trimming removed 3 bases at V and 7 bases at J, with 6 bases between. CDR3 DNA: TGTGCCAGTAGTATTAGGGGCGGGGAGCTGTTTTTT. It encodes CASSIRGGELFF.

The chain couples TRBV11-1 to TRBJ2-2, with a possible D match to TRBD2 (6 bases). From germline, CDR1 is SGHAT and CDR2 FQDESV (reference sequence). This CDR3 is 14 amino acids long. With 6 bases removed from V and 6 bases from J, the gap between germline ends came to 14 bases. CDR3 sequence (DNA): TGTGCCAGCAGTTTGGGGACTCTCCCCGGGGAGCTGTTTTTT. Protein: CASSLGTLPGELFF.

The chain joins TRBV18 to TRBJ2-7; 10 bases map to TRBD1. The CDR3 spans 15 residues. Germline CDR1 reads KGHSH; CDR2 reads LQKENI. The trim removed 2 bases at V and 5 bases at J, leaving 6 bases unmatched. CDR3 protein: CASSPRDRGGDEQYF. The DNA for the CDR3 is TGTGCCAGCTCACCAAGGGACAGGGGAGGCGACGAGCAGTACTTC. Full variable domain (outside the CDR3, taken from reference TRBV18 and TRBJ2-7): NAGVMQNPRHLVRRRGQEARLRCSPMKGHSHVYWYRQLPEEGLKFMVYLQKENIIDESGMPKERFSAEFPKEGPSILRIQQVVRGDSAAYFCASSPRDRGGDEQYFGPGTRLTVT.

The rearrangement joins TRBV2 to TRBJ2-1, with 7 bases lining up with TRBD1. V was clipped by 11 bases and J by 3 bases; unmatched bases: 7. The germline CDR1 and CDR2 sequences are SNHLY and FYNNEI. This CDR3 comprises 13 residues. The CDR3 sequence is CASRDSHYNEQFF. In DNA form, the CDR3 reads TGTGCCTCCCGGGACAGCCACTACAATGAGCAGTTCTTC.

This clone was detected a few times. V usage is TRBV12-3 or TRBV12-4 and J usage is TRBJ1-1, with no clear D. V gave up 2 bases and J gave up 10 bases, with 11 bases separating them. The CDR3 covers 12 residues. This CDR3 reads CASSLFAQAAFF. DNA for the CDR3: TGTGCCAGCAGTTTATTTGCGCAGGCAGCTTTCTTT.

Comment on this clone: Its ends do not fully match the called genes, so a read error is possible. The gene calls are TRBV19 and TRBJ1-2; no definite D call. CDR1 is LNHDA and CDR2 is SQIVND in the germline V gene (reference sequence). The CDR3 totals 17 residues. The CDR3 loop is CASRERRMGFMDYGYTF. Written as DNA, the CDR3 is TGTGCCAGTAGGGAACGACGAATGGGTTTCATGGACTATGGTTACACCTTC. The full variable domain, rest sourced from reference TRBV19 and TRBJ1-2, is DGGITQSPKYLFRKEGQNVTLSCEQNLNHDAMYWYRQDPGQGLRLIYYSQIVNDFQKGDIAEGYSVSREKKESFPLTVTSAQKNPTAFYLCASRERRMGFMDYGYTFGSGTRLTVV.

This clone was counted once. CDR3: CASTKTRAGADNQPQHF. The CDR3 DNA is TGTGCCAGTACCAAAACGCGGGCAGGGGCAGACAATCAGCCCCAGCATTTT. V and J are TRBV19 and TRBJ1-5; D perhaps matches TRBD1 (6 bases). The germline gives CDR1 LNHDA, CDR2 SQIVND (reference sequence). With 7 bases removed from V and 3 bases from J, the gap between germline ends came to 22 bases. The CDR3 is made up of 17 amino acids.

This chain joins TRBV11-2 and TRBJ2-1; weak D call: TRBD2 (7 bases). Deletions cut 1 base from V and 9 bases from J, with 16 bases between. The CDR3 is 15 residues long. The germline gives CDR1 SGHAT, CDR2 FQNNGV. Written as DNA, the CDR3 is TGTGCCAGCAGCTTAGCGGGGGGCCCACAAGGTGAGCAGTTCTTC. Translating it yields CASSLAGGPQGEQFF.

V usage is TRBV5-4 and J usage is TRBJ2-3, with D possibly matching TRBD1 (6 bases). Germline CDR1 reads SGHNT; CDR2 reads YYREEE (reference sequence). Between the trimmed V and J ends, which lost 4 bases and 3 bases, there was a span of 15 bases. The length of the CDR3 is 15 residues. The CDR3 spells CASSPARDNTDTQYF. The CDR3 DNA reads TGTGCCAGCAGCCCCGCCCGGGACAATACAGATACGCAGTATTTT. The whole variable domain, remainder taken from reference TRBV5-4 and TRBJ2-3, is ETGVTQSPTHLIKTRGQQVTLRCSSQSGHNTVSWYQQALGQGPQFIFQYYREEENGRGNFPPRFSGLQFPNYSSELNVNALELDDSALYLCASSPARDNTDTQYFGPGTRLTVL.

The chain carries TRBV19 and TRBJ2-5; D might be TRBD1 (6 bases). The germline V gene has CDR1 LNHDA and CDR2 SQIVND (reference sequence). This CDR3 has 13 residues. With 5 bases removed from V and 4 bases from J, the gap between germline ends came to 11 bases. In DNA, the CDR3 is TGTGCCAGTAGTTTCTCCAGGGGAGAGACCCAGTACTTC. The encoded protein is CASSFSRGETQYF.

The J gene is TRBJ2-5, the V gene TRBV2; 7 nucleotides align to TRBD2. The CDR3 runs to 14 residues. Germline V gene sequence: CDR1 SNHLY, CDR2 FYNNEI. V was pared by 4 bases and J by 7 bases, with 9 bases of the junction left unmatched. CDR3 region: CASSGREAVRTQYF. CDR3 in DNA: TGTGCCAGCAGTGGTCGGGAGGCGGTTCGGACCCAGTACTTC.

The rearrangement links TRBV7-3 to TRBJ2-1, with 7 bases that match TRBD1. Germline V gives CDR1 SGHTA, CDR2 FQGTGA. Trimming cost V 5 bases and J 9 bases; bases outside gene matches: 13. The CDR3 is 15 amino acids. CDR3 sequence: CASSPDRVPHIEQFF. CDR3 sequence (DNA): TGTGCCAGCAGCCCAGACAGGGTTCCACACATTGAGCAGTTCTTC. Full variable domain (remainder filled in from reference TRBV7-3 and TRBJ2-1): GAGVSQTPSNKVTEKGKYVELRCDPISGHTALYWYRQSLGQGPEFLIYFQGTGAADDSGLPNDRFFAVRPEGSVSTLKIQRTERGDSAVYLCASSPDRVPHIEQFFGPGTRLTVL.